These T cell receptor beta chains were read from a single sample in a study of cytomegalovirus exposure and HLA in healthy donors. Sequencing was performed with immunoSEQ multiplex PCR; in TCRdb, only in-frame clones are kept and a portion is missing. The listing contains roughly 40,000 clones. The sequencing input was PBMCs. The receptors here all came from a man in his forties in good health and CMV-seropositive. Both conserved end residues are part of each CDR3. A D gene is named only where the DNA matches it firmly.

D: TRBD2
J: TRBJ2-7
V: TRBV19
CDR3: CASSIRLASYEQYF
DNA: TGTGCCAGTAGTATTAGACTAGCCTCCTACGAGCAGTACTTC

D: -
J: TRBJ1-1
V: TRBV18
CDR3: CASSPEGGNKAFF
DNA: TGTGCCAGCTCACCAGAAGGCGGAAATAAAGCTTTCTTT

D: -
J: TRBJ1-3
V: TRBV27
CDR3: CASSLSNPQAGNTIYF
DNA: TGTGCCAGCAGTTTATCCAACCCACAGGCTGGAAACACCATATATTTT

D: TRBD1
J: TRBJ2-7
V: TRBV6-5
CDR3: CASRDGTGETYEQYF
DNA: TGTGCCAGCAGGGACGGGACAGGGGAAACCTACGAGCAGTACTTC

D: TRBD1
J: TRBJ2-1
V: TRBV10-3
CDR3: CAITPGQGNEQFF
DNA: TGTGCCATCACCCCGGGACAGGGGAATGAGCAGTTCTTC

D: -
J: TRBJ1-1
V: TRBV19
CDR3: CASSIDLYGGGRDTEAFF
DNA: TGTGCCAGTAGTATAGATCTATACGGGGGCGGGAGGGACACTGAAGCTTTCTTT

D: -
J: TRBJ2-7
V: TRBV2
CDR3: CASSEEQGWTYEQYF
DNA: TGTGCCAGCAGTGAGGAACAGGGCTGGACCTACGAGCAGTACTTC

D: TRBD1
J: TRBJ1-5
V: TRBV7-8
CDR3: CASSLLNPGQGPTYSNQPQHF
DNA: TGTGCCAGCAGCCTCTTGAACCCGGGACAGGGGCCAACTTATAGCAATCAGCCCCAGCATTTT

D: TRBD2
J: TRBJ2-7
V: TRBV10-3
CDR3: CAISATSGTYEQYF
DNA: TGTGCCATCAGCGCGACTAGCGGGACCTACGAGCAGTACTTC

D: TRBD2
J: TRBJ2-5
V: TRBV6-1
CDR3: CASSERIAGGGETQYF
DNA: TGTGCCAGCAGTGAAAGGATAGCGGGAGGAGGAGAGACCCAGTACTTC

D: TRBD2
J: TRBJ2-1
V: TRBV7-9
CDR3: CASSLPSGARDEQFF
DNA: TGTGCCAGCAGCTTACCTAGCGGAGCGAGGGATGAGCAGTTCTTC

D: TRBD2
J: TRBJ2-5
V: TRBV4-1
CDR3: CASSPLAGETQYF
DNA: TGCGCCAGCAGCCCCCTAGCGGGAGAGACCCAGTACTTC

D: TRBD1
J: TRBJ2-7
V: TRBV30
CDR3: CAWSVLAGGVYF
DNA: TGTGCCTGGAGTGTTCTGGCAGGGGGCGTTTACTTC

D: TRBD1
J: TRBJ2-7
V: TRBV15
CDR3: CATSPDRGRYEQYF
DNA: TGTGCCACCAGCCCGGACAGGGGGCGGTACGAGCAGTACTTC

D: TRBD2
J: TRBJ2-7
V: TRBV7-2
CDR3: CASSLWRERGEQYF
DNA: TGTGCCAGCAGCTTATGGCGGGAGCGAGGCGAGCAGTACTTC

D: -
J: TRBJ2-1
V: TRBV7-9
CDR3: CASSLAAGMGEQFF
DNA: TGTGCCAGCAGCTTAGCGGCAGGAATGGGTGAGCAGTTCTTC

D: -
J: TRBJ2-5
V: TRBV6-5
CDR3: CASSYDGTRRETQYF
DNA: TGTGCCAGCAGTTACGACGGGACTCGGAGGGAGACCCAGTACTTC

D: -
J: TRBJ2-5
V: TRBV12-5
CDR3: CASGHAGGSETQYF
DNA: TGTGCTAGTGGTCACGCCGGGGGTTCGGAGACCCAGTACTTC

D: -
J: TRBJ2-5
V: TRBV29-1
CDR3: CSVAQQETQYF
DNA: TGCAGCGTTGCCCAGCAAGAGACCCAGTACTTC

D: -
J: TRBJ1-5
V: TRBV19
CDR3: CASRDFYSNQPQHF
DNA: TGTGCCAGTAGGGACTTTTATAGCAATCAGCCCCAGCATTTT

D: TRBD2
J: TRBJ2-7
V: TRBV6-8
CDR3: CASSYPPGGPYEQYF
DNA: TGTGCCAGCAGTTACCCCCCGGGAGGGCCCTACGAGCAGTACTTC

D: TRBD1
J: TRBJ2-1
V: TRBV29-1
CDR3: CSAEDGQGRNEQFF
DNA: TGCAGCGCCGAGGATGGACAGGGAAGGAATGAGCAGTTCTTC

D: TRBD1
J: TRBJ1-2
V: TRBV14
CDR3: CASSQDWGRGRGTNYGYTF
DNA: TGTGCCAGCAGCCAAGATTGGGGCAGGGGGAGAGGGACCAACTATGGCTACACCTTC

D: -
J: TRBJ1-2
V: TRBV18
CDR3: CASSVQGYGYTF
DNA: TGTGCCAGCTCCGTCCAGGGCTATGGCTACACCTTC

D: -
J: TRBJ2-3
V: TRBV9
CDR3: CASSRGGGPPDTQYF
DNA: TGTGCCAGCAGCAGGGGGGGAGGGCCCCCAGATACGCAGTATTTT

D: -
J: TRBJ1-5
V: TRBV5-1
CDR3: CASSETSNQPQHF
DNA: TGCGCCAGCAGCGAGACAAGCAATCAGCCCCAGCATTTT

D: TRBD1
J: TRBJ1-6
V: TRBV6-5
CDR3: CASSQGVGSPLHF
DNA: TGTGCCAGCTCGCAGGGGGTAGGTTCACCCCTCCACTTT

D: -
J: TRBJ2-1
V: TRBV4-1
CDR3: CASSQALSNEQFF
DNA: TGCGCCAGCAGCCAAGCCCTCTCCAATGAGCAGTTCTTC

D: TRBD1
J: TRBJ1-1
V: TRBV5-1
CDR3: CASSMTGVTKAEAFF
DNA: TGCGCCAGCAGCATGACAGGGGTAACCAAGGCTGAAGCTTTCTTT

D: TRBD2
J: TRBJ2-1
V: TRBV6-5
CDR3: CASSYSGTSDEQFF
DNA: TGTGCCAGCAGTTACTCAGGGACTAGCGATGAGCAGTTCTTC

D: TRBD1
J: TRBJ1-2
V: TRBV6-5
CDR3: CASTPGRQGAVGYTF
DNA: TGTGCCAGCACCCCAGGGCGACAGGGGGCAGTTGGCTACACCTTC

D: TRBD1
J: TRBJ2-7
V: TRBV25-1
CDR3: CASSLHVGQGALREQYF
DNA: TGTGCCAGCAGCTTACACGTAGGACAGGGGGCTTTACGGGAGCAGTACTTC

D: -
J: TRBJ1-2
V: TRBV11-3
CDR3: CASSPSDSYGYTF
DNA: TGTGCCAGCAGCCCCAGTGATTCCTATGGCTACACCTTC

D: TRBD2
J: TRBJ2-3
V: TRBV7-9
CDR3: CASSPQSGRETDTQYF
DNA: TGTGCCAGCAGCCCTCAGAGCGGGAGGGAGACAGATACGCAGTATTTT

D: -
J: TRBJ1-6
V: TRBV27
CDR3: CASSAAVNSPLHF
DNA: TGTGCCAGCAGCGCGGCTGTTAATTCACCCCTCCACTTT

D: TRBD1
J: TRBJ1-2
V: TRBV10-3
CDR3: CAISGRDRGIDGYGYTF
DNA: TGTGCCATCAGTGGACGGGACAGGGGGATAGACGGGTATGGCTACACCTTC

D: -
J: TRBJ2-7
V: TRBV19
CDR3: CASSIADGDEQYF
DNA: TGTGCCAGTAGTATTGCTGACGGGGATGAGCAGTACTTC